This TCR beta chain was identified during a study of T cells in Graves' hyperthyroidism and ophthalmopathy. Whole-study results and caveats: In simple terms, a model built on 13 V-J features told ophthalmopathy apart from stable hyperthyroidism. Most thyroid clonotypes with frequency above 0.001 were detected in blood.

Disease lasting under 3 months, a NOSPECS grade of at least 4, and a Clinical Activity Score of at least 3 were features of the ophthalmopathy patients. The source of the PBMCs was approximately 9.5 ml of fresh peripheral blood. RNA transcripts provided the source from which TCR beta CDR3 regions were amplified. First-round RT-PCR of the TCR CDR3 relied on the HTBI primer set. MiXCR, run by TCRdb on the multiplex PCR reads, gives a single entry per CDR3 protein. Here the sample spans 390,000 or so distinct CDR3 sequences, roughly 14% being singletons. With V trimmed by 5 bases and J by 7 bases, 3 bases remained unmatched. The CDR3 consists of 13 residues. The germline V gene has CDR1 SGDLS and CDR2 YYNGEE. This clonotype was seen at least ten times. Its antigen is not known.

Sequenced input: blood. The rearrangement links TRBV9 to TRBJ2-1; TRBD2 agrees at 10 bases. The sequence was obtained from a man between 18 and 35 years old with Graves' ophthalmopathy. CDR3 coding DNA: TGTGCCAGCAGTCCGGGACTAGCGAATGAGCAGTTCTTC. Translation gives CASSPGLANEQFF.